These T cell receptor beta chains were read from a single sample in a study of memory CD4+ T cells and cytomegalovirus serostatus. Some clones are missing from TCRdb's copy, which holds only in-frame ones; the method was immunoSEQ multiplex PCR. The repertoire has just over 40,000 clones, 75% to 85% of them found once; the top ten carry approximately 0.77%. Sequencing input: memory CD4+ T cells from blood. The receptors were sampled from an adult in good health and CMV-seronegative. CDR3s include the opening cysteine and the closing phenylalanine or tryptophan. D genes are given only for firm matches. A row's size may be missing; if present it is once, few, many or a size class.

TRBV30	TRBJ1-4	.	.	CAWSGPGEKLFF	TGTGCCTGGAGTGGACCGGGGGAAAAACTGTTTTTT
TRBV5-1	TRBJ1-1	.	few	CASSLLAMNTEAFF	TGCGCCAGCAGCTTGTTGGCCATGAACACTGAAGCTTTCTTT
TRBV11-2	TRBJ1-6	.	.	CASSSNWDSPLHF	TGTGCCAGCAGCAGCAACTGGGATTCACCCCTCCACTTT
TRBV2	TRBJ2-3	TRBD1	.	CAGATGGFLDTQYF	TGTGCCGGCGCGACAGGGGGTTTTTTAGATACGCAGTATTTT
TRBV14	TRBJ2-2	.	.	CASSQVWTGELFF	TGTGCCAGCAGCCAAGTGTGGACCGGGGAGCTGTTTTTT
TRBV28	TRBJ1-1	.	.	CASRLVGRSDTEAFF	TGTGCCAGCAGGCTGGTGGGGCGGTCGGACACTGAAGCTTTCTTT
TRBV7-3	TRBJ2-2	TRBD2	.	CASSSSLTGGIGELFF	TGTGCCAGCAGCTCCTCTCTGACGGGGGGGATCGGGGAGCTGTTTTTT
TRBV7-9	TRBJ1-1	TRBD1	.	CASSPGGTGRDTEAFF	TGTGCCAGCAGCCCCGGCGGGACAGGGAGGGACACTGAAGCTTTCTTT
TRBV5-1	TRBJ2-1	.	.	CASSLENNEQFF	TGCGCCAGCAGCTTGGAGAACAATGAGCAGTTCTTC
TRBV27	TRBJ1-2	.	few	CASSFPRGYGYTF	TGTGCCAGCAGTTTTCCCAGAGGCTATGGCTACACCTTC
TRBV27	TRBJ1-1	.	.	CASSFRGTNTEAFF	TGTGCCAGCAGTTTCAGGGGTACTAACACTGAAGCTTTCTTT
TRBV6-1	TRBJ1-5	.	.	CASGGRGNQPQHF	TGTGCCAGCGGGGGCAGAGGCAATCAGCCCCAGCATTTT
TRBV10-3	TRBJ2-7	TRBD1	.	CASTKTGTYEQYF	TGTGCCAGCACCAAGACAGGGACCTACGAGCAGTACTTC
TRBV2	TRBJ1-1	.	few	CASMTVGGNTEAFF	TGTGCCAGCATGACGGTAGGGGGAAACACTGAAGCTTTCTTT
TRBV18	TRBJ1-6	.	.	CASFGQQNSPLHF	TGTGCCAGTTTCGGACAACAGAATTCACCCCTCCACTTT
TRBV7-2	TRBJ2-3	.	.	CASSLYGDTQYF	TGTGCCAGCAGCTTATATGGGGATACGCAGTATTTT
TRBV5-1	TRBJ2-4	.	once	CASSFSPGPQNIQYF	TGCGCCAGCAGTTTTTCCCCGGGACCCCAAAACATTCAGTACTTC
TRBV30	TRBJ1-2	.	.	CAWSISFGQNTF	TGTGCCTGGAGTATTTCCTTCGGGCAGAACACCTTC
TRBV29-1	TRBJ2-5	.	.	CSVAGAQETQYF	TGCAGCGTAGCCGGGGCCCAAGAGACCCAGTACTTC
TRBV29-1	TRBJ2-5	TRBD1	once	CSGRQGRETQYF	TGCAGCGGTAGACAGGGGCGAGAGACCCAGTACTTC
TRBV5-4	TRBJ2-2	.	once	CASSFGGADPGELFF	TGTGCCAGCAGCTTTGGGGGGGCGGATCCCGGGGAGCTGTTTTTT
TRBV11-1	TRBJ1-3	.	.	CASSLEVTGNTIYF	TGTGCCAGCAGCTTGGAAGTTACTGGAAACACCATATATTTT
TRBV9	TRBJ1-2	.	.	CASSDPYGGSYGYTF	TGTGCCAGCAGCGACCCCTACGGGGGGAGTTATGGCTACACCTTC
TRBV12-5	TRBJ1-2	.	.	CASALRGAHGYTF	TGTGCTAGTGCCTTACGGGGGGCCCATGGCTACACCTTC
TRBV5-6	TRBJ1-1	.	.	CASSLLEKNTEAFF	TGTGCCAGCAGCTTGCTGGAGAAGAACACTGAAGCTTTCTTT
TRBV27	TRBJ1-6	.	few	CASSSASSPLHF	TGTGCCAGCAGTTCGGCCTCTTCACCCCTCCACTTT
TRBV9	TRBJ2-2	.	.	CASSVQGGGIGELFF	TGTGCCAGCAGCGTACAGGGCGGGGGCATCGGGGAGCTGTTTTTT
TRBV5-6	TRBJ1-4	TRBD1	few	CASGLEPGTEREKLFF	TGTGCCAGCGGATTAGAGCCCGGGACAGAACGCGAAAAACTGTTTTTT
TRBV29-1	TRBJ1-2	.	.	CSGSGVGGYTF	TGCAGCGGATCCGGGGTCGGAGGCTACACCTTC
TRBV5-1	TRBJ2-1	.	.	CASSRDLGNEQFF	TGCGCCAGCAGCCGAGACCTGGGGAATGAGCAGTTCTTC
TRBV4-3	TRBJ1-3	.	few	CASSQAVGGAGNTIYF	TGCGCCAGCAGCCAAGCTGTTGGAGGAGCGGGAAACACCATATATTTT
TRBV7-9	TRBJ2-5	.	few	CSSAAGPEETQYF	TGCTCCTCCGCCGCCGGGCCAGAGGAGACCCAGTACTTC
TRBV7-3	TRBJ2-2	.	.	CASSSDRQNTGELFF	TGTGCCAGCAGCTCTGACAGACAGAACACCGGGGAGCTGTTTTTT
TRBV5-5	TRBJ2-7	TRBD1	.	CASSLAGTGSYEQYF	TGTGCCAGCAGCTTGGCGGGGACAGGGTCCTACGAGCAGTACTTC
TRBV19	TRBJ2-7	TRBD2	.	CASSRASGLSEQYF	TGTGCCAGTAGTAGGGCTAGCGGGTTATCCGAGCAGTACTTC
TRBV11-2	TRBJ1-1	.	.	CASSRRSHGDTEAFF	TGTGCCAGCAGCCGGAGGAGTCACGGGGACACTGAAGCTTTCTTT
TRBV19	TRBJ1-5	TRBD1	.	CASSIFATGGTPQHF	TGTGCCAGTAGTATCTTCGCGACAGGGGGAACCCCCCAGCATTTT
TRBV2	TRBJ1-2	TRBD1	.	CASKTDRGHGYTF	TGTGCCAGCAAGACGGACAGGGGTCATGGCTACACCTTC
TRBV5-6	TRBJ2-5	.	once	CASSLRRTGTLQETQYF	TGTGCCAGCAGCTTACGACGGACGGGAACACTCCAAGAGACCCAGTACTTC
TRBV2	TRBJ1-5	.	.	CASSVMGSPRPQHF	TGTGCCAGCAGTGTAATGGGGTCGCCCCGGCCCCAGCATTTT
TRBV7-2	TRBJ1-6	.	.	CASSNLGAARNSPLHF	TGTGCCAGCAGCAACCTAGGGGCCGCTAGAAATTCACCCCTCCACTTT
TRBV7-9	TRBJ1-1	.	.	CASSTGRGGNTEAFF	TGTGCCAGCAGCACCGGACGCGGGGGGAACACTGAAGCTTTCTTT
TRBV7-6	TRBJ1-3	.	.	CASSLGLGNTIYF	TGTGCCAGCAGCTTAGGACTTGGAAACACCATATATTTT
TRBV29-1	TRBJ1-1	.	.	CSVSNGRTEAFF	TGCAGCGTGTCAAATGGGCGCACTGAAGCTTTCTTT